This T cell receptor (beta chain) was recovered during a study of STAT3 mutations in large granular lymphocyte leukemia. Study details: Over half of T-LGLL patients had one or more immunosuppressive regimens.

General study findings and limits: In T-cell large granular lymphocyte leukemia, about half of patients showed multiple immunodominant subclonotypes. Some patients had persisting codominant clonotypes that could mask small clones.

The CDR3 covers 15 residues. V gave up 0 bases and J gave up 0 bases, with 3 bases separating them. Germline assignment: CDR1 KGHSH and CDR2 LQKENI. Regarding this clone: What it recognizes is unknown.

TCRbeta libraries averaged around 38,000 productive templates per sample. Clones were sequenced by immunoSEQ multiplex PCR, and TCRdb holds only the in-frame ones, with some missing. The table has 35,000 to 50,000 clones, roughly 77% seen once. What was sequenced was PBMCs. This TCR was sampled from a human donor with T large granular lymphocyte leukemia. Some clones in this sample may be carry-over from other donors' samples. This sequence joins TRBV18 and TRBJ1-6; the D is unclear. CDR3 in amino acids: CASSPPSSYNSPLHF. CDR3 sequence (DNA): TGTGCCAGCTCACCACCGAGCTCCTATAATTCACCCCTCCACTTT.